These T cell receptor beta chains were read from a single sample in a study of T cell changes during pregnancy in multiple sclerosis. Data came from immunoSEQ multiplex PCR; TCRdb stores just in-frame clones and leaves some out. The table records over 60,000 clones, 91% of them present only once. The sample was peripheral blood, taken in the third trimester of pregnancy. These TCRs come from a female donor in good health, enrolled as a control in a pregnancy study. Each CDR3 is given with its conserved first and last residue. A D gene is named only where the DNA matches it firmly. A row's size may be missing; if present it is once, few, many or a size class.

J gene,D gene,clone size,V gene,CDR3 protein,CDR3 DNA
TRBJ2-1,.,.,TRBV9,CASSLSGLSYNEQFF,TGTGCCAGCAGCCTCAGCGGGCTTTCCTACAATGAGCAGTTCTTC
TRBJ2-7,TRBD2,.,TRBV19,CASSNDETSEGYEQYF,TGTGCCAGTAGTAACGATGAGACTAGCGAGGGCTACGAGCAGTACTTC
TRBJ2-7,TRBD1,once,TRBV2,CASEGQGESEQYF,TGTGCCAGCGAGGGACAGGGGGAAAGCGAGCAGTACTTC
TRBJ1-2,.,.,TRBV5-6,CASSLWAHHGYTF,TGTGCCAGCAGCTTGTGGGCCCACCATGGCTACACCTTC
TRBJ1-6,.,.,TRBV6-1,CASSVGDSTNSPLHF,TGTGCCAGCAGTGTCGGTGACAGCACTAATTCACCCCTCCACTTT
TRBJ1-1,TRBD1,once,TRBV7-9,CASSLDLTGPGGGNTEAFF,TGTGCCAGCAGCTTAGACTTGACAGGGCCAGGAGGGGGGAACACTGAAGCTTTCTTT
TRBJ1-5,.,.,TRBV30,CAWRAGWDQPQHF,TGTGCCTGGAGAGCGGGTTGGGATCAGCCCCAGCATTTT
TRBJ1-1,TRBD1,few,TRBV29-1,CSVGDRKNTEAFF,TGCAGCGTGGGGGACAGGAAGAACACTGAAGCTTTCTTT
TRBJ1-6,TRBD1,.,TRBV5-1,CASSDSGQGASPLHF,TGCGCCAGCAGCGATTCGGGACAGGGGGCCTCACCCCTCCACTTT
TRBJ1-2,.,.,TRBV29-1,CSVETANYGYTF,TGCAGCGTTGAGACAGCAAACTATGGCTACACCTTC
TRBJ1-5,.,.,TRBV4-3,CASSQDQGQPQHF,TGCGCCAGCAGCCAAGACCAGGGGCAGCCCCAGCATTTT
TRBJ2-5,TRBD2,.,TRBV4-2,CASSQALAGVVETQYF,TGTGCCAGCAGCCAGGCACTAGCGGGGGTGGTAGAGACCCAGTACTTC
TRBJ2-2,TRBD2,.,TRBV11-2,CASSLGLAGAGGELFF,TGTGCCAGCAGCTTAGGACTAGCGGGAGCCGGCGGGGAGCTGTTTTTT
TRBJ1-3,.,.,TRBV5-4,CASSLTGRRNTIYF,TGTGCCAGCAGCTTAACAGGTCGTCGAAACACCATATATTTT
TRBJ1-5,.,.,TRBV5-6,CASSLQGGRNQPQHF,TGTGCCAGCAGCTTACAAGGAGGGCGGAATCAGCCCCAGCATTTT
TRBJ1-2,.,.,TRBV6-5,CASSWAQGSGYTF,TGTGCCAGCAGTTGGGCACAGGGATCAGGCTACACCTTC
TRBJ1-5,.,.,TRBV7-9,CASSLAGGGGQPQHF,TGTGCCAGCAGCTTAGCCGGTGGTGGCGGGCAGCCCCAGCATTTT
TRBJ1-2,.,.,TRBV19,CASTHHRDGDGYTF,TGTGCCAGTACCCACCACAGGGATGGTGATGGCTACACCTTC
TRBJ1-2,.,.,TRBV7-9,CASSYVRGGDGYTF,TGTGCCAGCAGTTACGTGAGGGGAGGAGATGGCTACACCTTC
TRBJ1-5,.,.,TRBV6-5,CASSDTYSNQPQHF,TGTGCCAGCAGTGACACTTATAGCAATCAGCCCCAGCATTTT
TRBJ2-4,TRBD1,.,TRBV5-1,CASSSTEAPGGSAKNIQYF,TGCGCCAGCAGCTCCACGGAAGCGCCAGGGGGATCAGCCAAAAACATTCAGTACTTC
TRBJ1-2,.,.,TRBV5-8,CASSLEVGVLGGYTF,TGTGCCAGCAGCTTGGAGGTCGGGGTTTTGGGTGGCTACACCTTC
TRBJ1-1,.,.,TRBV19,CASSGVANTEAFF,TGTGCCAGTAGTGGAGTGGCGAACACTGAAGCTTTCTTT
TRBJ2-3,.,.,TRBV7-9,CASSHNPSTDTQYF,TGTGCCAGCAGCCACAACCCGAGCACAGATACGCAGTATTTT
TRBJ2-7,.,.,TRBV7-9,CASSSATVGSEQYF,TGTGCCAGCAGCTCCGCCACGGTGGGGAGCGAGCAGTACTTC
TRBJ2-2,TRBD2,.,TRBV11-2,CASSPAGGLTGELFF,TGTGCCAGCAGCCCAGCGGGAGGGCTTACCGGGGAGCTGTTTTTT
TRBJ2-5,TRBD2,.,TRBV5-1,CASSLVGGETQYF,TGCGCCAGCAGCTTGGTCGGGGGGGAGACCCAGTACTTC
TRBJ2-1,.,.,TRBV2,CASKPGLSYNEQFF,TGTGCCAGCAAACCGGGTCTATCCTACAATGAGCAGTTCTTC
TRBJ1-2,TRBD1,.,TRBV6-5,CASRLPGQGYGYTF,TGTGCCAGCAGACTTCCGGGACAGGGCTATGGCTACACCTTC
TRBJ2-7,TRBD1,.,TRBV29-1,CSAVSRDRALYEQYF,TGCAGCGCCGTAAGTAGAGACAGGGCCCTCTACGAGCAGTACTTC
TRBJ2-1,.,.,TRBV19,CASKSFGLSSYNEQFF,TGTGCCAGTAAAAGTTTCGGTTTGAGCTCCTACAATGAGCAGTTCTTC
TRBJ2-7,TRBD1,.,TRBV5-8,CASSLAVVRGSYEQYF,TGTGCCAGCAGCTTGGCCGTAGTCAGGGGGTCCTACGAGCAGTACTTC
TRBJ2-5,TRBD1,.,TRBV18,CASSPGTGEAQYF,TGTGCCAGCTCACCCGGGACAGGGGAGGCCCAGTACTTC
TRBJ1-1,.,.,TRBV29-1,CSVEKGGQVEAFF,TGCAGCGTTGAAAAGGGGGGGCAGGTTGAAGCTTTCTTT
TRBJ2-7,.,.,TRBV5-1,CASSPGLGAYEQYF,TGCGCCAGCAGCCCGGGACTCGGCGCCTACGAGCAGTACTTC
TRBJ2-5,TRBD2,once,TRBV7-2,CASSSLAGGLQETQYF,TGTGCCAGCAGCTCACTAGCGGGGGGCCTTCAAGAGACCCAGTACTTC
TRBJ2-1,TRBD2,.,TRBV4-3,CASSRGLAGGFREQFF,TGCGCCAGCAGCCGAGGACTAGCGGGAGGGTTCAGGGAGCAGTTCTTC
TRBJ1-2,TRBD1,.,TRBV30,CAFTGQGAGGYTF,TGTGCCTTCACGGGACAGGGGGCGGGCGGCTACACCTTC
TRBJ1-1,.,few,TRBV9,CASSVGKGGNTEAFF,TGTGCCAGCAGCGTAGGGAAGGGAGGGAACACTGAAGCTTTCTTT
TRBJ1-6,TRBD1,few,TRBV4-2,CASSASGTVSPLHF,TGTGCCAGCAGCGCCTCCGGGACAGTTTCACCCCTCCACTTT
TRBJ2-1,TRBD1,.,TRBV5-3,CARSGQDYNEQFF,TGTGCCAGAAGCGGACAGGATTACAATGAGCAGTTCTTC
TRBJ2-3,.,.,TRBV7-2,CASSLTGIGKDTQYF,TGTGCCAGCAGTCTTACAGGGATCGGTAAAGATACGCAGTATTTT
TRBJ1-5,.,.,TRBV6-5,CASSSRVRGGNQPQHF,TGTGCCAGCAGTTCGCGGGTCAGGGGTGGGAATCAGCCCCAGCATTTT
TRBJ2-1,TRBD2,few,TRBV4-2,CASSQGLAGYNEQFF,TGTGCCAGCAGCCAAGGACTAGCGGGGTACAATGAGCAGTTCTTC
TRBJ2-1,.,.,TRBV7-2,CASRQGEGFQYNEQFF,TGTGCCAGCAGGCAAGGGGAAGGGTTCCAATACAATGAGCAGTTCTTC
TRBJ2-7,TRBD1,.,TRBV6-1,CASTDPGTGDNEQYF,TGTGCCAGCACCGATCCCGGGACAGGGGACAACGAGCAGTACTTC
TRBJ2-5,TRBD1,.,TRBV6-1,CASRTGGEETQYF,TGTGCCAGCAGGACAGGGGGGGAAGAGACCCAGTACTTC
TRBJ2-7,TRBD1,once,TRBV6-6,CASSGPGQGSYEQYF,TGTGCCAGCAGCGGACCGGGACAGGGTAGCTACGAGCAGTACTTC
TRBJ2-5,TRBD1,.,TRBV30,CAWSADRRETQYF,TGTGCCTGGAGCGCGGACAGGAGGGAGACCCAGTACTTC
TRBJ2-3,.,.,TRBV11-1,CASSLAGLDGTQYF,TGTGCCAGCAGCTTGGCGGGACTTGACGGTACGCAGTATTTT
TRBJ1-3,TRBD1,.,TRBV18,CASSPPGQGVHTIYF,TGTGCCAGCTCACCACCGGGACAGGGAGTGCACACCATATATTTT